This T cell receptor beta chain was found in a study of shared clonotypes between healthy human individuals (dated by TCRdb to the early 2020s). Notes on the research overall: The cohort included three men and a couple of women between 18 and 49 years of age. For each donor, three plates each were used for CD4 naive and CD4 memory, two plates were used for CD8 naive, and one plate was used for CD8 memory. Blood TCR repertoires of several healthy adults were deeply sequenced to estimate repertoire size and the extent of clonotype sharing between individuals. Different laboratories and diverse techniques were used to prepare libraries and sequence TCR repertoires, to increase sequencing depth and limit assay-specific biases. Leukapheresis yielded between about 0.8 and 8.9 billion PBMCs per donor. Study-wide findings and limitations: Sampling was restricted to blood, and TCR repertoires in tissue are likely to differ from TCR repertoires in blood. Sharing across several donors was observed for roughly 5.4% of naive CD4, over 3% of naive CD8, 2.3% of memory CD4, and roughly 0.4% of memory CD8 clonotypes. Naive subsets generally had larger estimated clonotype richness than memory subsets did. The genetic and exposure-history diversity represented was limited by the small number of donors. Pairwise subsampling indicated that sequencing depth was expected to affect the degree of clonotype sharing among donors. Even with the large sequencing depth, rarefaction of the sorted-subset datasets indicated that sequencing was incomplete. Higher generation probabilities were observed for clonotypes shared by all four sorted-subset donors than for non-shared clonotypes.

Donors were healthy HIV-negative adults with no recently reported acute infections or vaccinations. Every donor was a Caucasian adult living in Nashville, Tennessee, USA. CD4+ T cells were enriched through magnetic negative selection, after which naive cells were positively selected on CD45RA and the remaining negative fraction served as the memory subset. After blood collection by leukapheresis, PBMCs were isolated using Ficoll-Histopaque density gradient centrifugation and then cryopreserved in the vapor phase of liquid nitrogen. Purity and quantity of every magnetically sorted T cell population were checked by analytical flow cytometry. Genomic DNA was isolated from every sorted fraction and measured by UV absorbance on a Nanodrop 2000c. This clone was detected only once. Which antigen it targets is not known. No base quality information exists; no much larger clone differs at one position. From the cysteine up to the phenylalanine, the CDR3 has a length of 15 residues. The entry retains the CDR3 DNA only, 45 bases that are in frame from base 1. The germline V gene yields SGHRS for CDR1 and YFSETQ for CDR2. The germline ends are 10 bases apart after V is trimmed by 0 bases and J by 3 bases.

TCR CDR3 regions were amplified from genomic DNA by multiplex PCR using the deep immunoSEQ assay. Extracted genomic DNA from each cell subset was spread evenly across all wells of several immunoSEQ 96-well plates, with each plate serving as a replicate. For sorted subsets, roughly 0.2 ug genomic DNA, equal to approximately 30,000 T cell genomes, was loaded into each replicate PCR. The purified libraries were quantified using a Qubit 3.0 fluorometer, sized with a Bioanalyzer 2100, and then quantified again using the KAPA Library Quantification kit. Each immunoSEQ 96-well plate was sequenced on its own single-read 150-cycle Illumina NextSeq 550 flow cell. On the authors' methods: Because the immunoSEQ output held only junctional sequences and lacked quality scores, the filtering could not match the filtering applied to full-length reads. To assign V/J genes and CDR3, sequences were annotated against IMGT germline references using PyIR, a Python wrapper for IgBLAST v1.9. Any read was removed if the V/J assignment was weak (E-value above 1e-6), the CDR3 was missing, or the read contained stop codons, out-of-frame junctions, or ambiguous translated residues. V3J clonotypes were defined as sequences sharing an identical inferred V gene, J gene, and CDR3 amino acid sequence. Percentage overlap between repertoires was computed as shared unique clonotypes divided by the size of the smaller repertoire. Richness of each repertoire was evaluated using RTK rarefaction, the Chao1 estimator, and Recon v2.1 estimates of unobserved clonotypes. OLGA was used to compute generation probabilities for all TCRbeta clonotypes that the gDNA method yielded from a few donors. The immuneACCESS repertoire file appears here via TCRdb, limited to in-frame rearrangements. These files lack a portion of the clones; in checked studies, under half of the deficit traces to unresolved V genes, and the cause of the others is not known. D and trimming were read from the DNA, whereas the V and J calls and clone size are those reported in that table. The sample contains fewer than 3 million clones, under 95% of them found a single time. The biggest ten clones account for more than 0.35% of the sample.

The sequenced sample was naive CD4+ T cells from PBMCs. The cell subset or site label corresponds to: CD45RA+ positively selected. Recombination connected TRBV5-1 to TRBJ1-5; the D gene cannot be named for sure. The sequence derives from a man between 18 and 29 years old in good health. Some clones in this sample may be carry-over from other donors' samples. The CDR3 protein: CASSLEGTINQPQHF. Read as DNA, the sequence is TGCGCCAGCAGCTTGGAAGGCACGATCAATCAGCCCCAGCATTTT. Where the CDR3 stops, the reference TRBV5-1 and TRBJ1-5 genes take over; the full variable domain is KAGVTQTPRYLIKTRGQQVTLSCSPISGHRSVSWYQQTPGQGLQFLFEYFSETQRNKGNFPGRFSGRQFSNSRSEMNVSTLELGDSALYLCASSLEGTINQPQHFGDGTRLSIL.